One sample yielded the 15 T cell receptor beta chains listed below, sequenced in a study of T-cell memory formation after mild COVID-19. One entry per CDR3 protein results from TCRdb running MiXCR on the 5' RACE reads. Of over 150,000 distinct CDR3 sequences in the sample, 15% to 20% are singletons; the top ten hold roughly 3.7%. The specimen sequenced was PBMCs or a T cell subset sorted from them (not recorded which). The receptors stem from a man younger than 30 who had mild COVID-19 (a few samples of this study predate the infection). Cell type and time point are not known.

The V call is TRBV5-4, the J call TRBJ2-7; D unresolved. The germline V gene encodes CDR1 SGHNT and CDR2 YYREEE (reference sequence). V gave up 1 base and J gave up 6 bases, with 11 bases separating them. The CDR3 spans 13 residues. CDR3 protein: CASSLYIRGEQYV. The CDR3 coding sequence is TGTGCCAGCAGCTTGTACATCCGAGGCGAGCAGTACGTC.

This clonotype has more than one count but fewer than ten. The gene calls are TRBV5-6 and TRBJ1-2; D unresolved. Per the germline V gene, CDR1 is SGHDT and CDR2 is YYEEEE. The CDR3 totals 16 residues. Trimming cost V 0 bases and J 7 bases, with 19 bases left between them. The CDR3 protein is CASSLAWVRAGAGYTF. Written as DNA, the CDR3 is TGTGCCAGCAGCTTGGCCTGGGTTCGCGCGGGAGCTGGCTACACCTTC.

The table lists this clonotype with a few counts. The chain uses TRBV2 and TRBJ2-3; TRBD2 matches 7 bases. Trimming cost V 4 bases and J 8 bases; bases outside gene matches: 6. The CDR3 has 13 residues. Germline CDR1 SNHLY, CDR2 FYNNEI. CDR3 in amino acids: CASSVGTTGTQYF. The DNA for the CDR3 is TGTGCCAGCAGTGTCGGGACTACGGGTACGCAGTATTTT. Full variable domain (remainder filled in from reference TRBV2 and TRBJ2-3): EPEVTQTPSHQVTQMGQEVILRCVPISNHLYFYWYRQILGQKVEFLVSFYNNEISEKSEIFDDQFSVERPDGSNFTLKIRSTKLEDSAMYFCASSVGTTGTQYFGPGTRLTVL.

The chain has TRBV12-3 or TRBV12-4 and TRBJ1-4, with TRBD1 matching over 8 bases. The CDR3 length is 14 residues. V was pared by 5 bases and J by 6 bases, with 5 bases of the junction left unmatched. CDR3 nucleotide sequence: TGTGCCAGCAGTCCCCGGACAGGGTATGAAAAACTGTTTTTT. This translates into CASSPRTGYEKLFF.

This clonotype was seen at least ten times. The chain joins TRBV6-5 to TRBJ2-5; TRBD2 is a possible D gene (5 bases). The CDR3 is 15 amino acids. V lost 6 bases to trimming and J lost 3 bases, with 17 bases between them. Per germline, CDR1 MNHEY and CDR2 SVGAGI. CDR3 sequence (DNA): TGTGCCAGCAGACCAGGAGGCCGAACCGAAGAGACCCAGTACTTC. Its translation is CASRPGGRTEETQYF.

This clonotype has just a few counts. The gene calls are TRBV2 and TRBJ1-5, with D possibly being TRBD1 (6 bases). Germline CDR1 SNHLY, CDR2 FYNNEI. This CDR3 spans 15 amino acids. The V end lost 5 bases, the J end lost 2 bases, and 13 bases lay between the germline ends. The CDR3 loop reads CASSLQGHGNQPQHF. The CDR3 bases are TGTGCCAGCAGTCTACAGGGTCACGGCAATCAGCCCCAGCATTTT. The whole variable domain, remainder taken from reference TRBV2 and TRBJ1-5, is EPEVTQTPSHQVTQMGQEVILRCVPISNHLYFYWYRQILGQKVEFLVSFYNNEISEKSEIFDDQFSVERPDGSNFTLKIRSTKLEDSAMYFCASSLQGHGNQPQHFGDGTRLSIL.

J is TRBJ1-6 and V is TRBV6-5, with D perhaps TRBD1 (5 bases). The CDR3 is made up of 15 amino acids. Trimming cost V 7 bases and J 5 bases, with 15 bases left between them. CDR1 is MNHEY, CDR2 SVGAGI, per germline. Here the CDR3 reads CASTPGLLNNSPLHF. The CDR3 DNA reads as TGTGCCAGCACCCCAGGGCTGCTCAATAATTCACCCCTCCACTTT.

The CDR3 spells CSAREARAREDEKLFF. The CDR3 DNA follows: TGCAGTGCTAGAGAAGCGAGGGCCAGGGAGGATGAAAAACTGTTTTTT. J is TRBJ1-4 and V is TRBV20-1, with D maybe TRBD1 (5 bases). Germline V gene data show CDR1 as DFQATT and CDR2 as SNEGSKA (reference sequence). Trimming took 0 bases from V and 6 from J, leaving 17 bases between them. The CDR3 is 16 amino acids.

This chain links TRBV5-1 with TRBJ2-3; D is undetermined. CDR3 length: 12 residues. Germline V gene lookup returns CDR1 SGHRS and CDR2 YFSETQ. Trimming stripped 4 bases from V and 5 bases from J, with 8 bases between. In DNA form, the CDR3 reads TGCGCCAGCAGCAGAGTTAAAGATACGCAGTATTTT. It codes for CASSRVKDTQYF.

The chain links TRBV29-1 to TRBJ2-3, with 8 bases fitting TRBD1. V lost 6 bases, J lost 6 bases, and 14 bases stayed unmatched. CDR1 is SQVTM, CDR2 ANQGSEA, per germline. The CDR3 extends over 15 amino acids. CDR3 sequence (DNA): TGCAGCGTCAGCAGCGGCAGGGGGCGCGGTGATACGCAGTATTTT. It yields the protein CSVSSGRGRGDTQYF.

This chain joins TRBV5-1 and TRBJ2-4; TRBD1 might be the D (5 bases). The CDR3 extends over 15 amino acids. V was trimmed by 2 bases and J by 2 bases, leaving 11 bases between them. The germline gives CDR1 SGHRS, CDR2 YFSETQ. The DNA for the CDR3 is TGCGCCAGCAGCTTTGAAGGGGCGACCAAAAACATTCAGTACTTC. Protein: CASSFEGATKNIQYF.

This chain's CDR3 is CASSPAPRTPLHF. The CDR3 DNA follows: TGTGCCAGCAGCCCAGCCCCAAGAACACCCCTCCACTTT. This rearrangement joins TRBV11-2 to TRBJ1-6; D unclear. The CDR3 runs 13 residues. Germline CDR1 and CDR2: SGHAT and FQNNGV. With 5 bases removed from V and 11 bases from J, the gap between germline ends came to 13 bases.

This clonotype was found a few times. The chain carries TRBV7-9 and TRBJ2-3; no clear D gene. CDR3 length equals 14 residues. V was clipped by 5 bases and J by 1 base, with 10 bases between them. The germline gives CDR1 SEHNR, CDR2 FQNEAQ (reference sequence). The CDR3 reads CASSPGSGTDTQYF. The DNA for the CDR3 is TGTGCCAGCAGCCCCGGGTCGGGCACAGATACGCAGTATTTT.

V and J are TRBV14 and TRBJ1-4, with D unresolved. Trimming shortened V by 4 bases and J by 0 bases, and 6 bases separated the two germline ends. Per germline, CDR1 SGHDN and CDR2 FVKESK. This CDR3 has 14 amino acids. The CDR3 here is CASSLLTTNEKLFF. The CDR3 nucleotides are TGTGCCAGCAGCCTATTAACAACTAATGAAAAACTGTTTTTT.

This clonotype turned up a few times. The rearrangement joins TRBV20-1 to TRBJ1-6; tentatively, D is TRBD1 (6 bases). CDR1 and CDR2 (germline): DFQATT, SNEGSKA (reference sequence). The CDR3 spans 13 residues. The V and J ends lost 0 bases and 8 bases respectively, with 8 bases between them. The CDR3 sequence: CSARDGGHSPLHF. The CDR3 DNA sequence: TGCAGTGCTAGAGATGGGGGGCATTCACCCCTCCACTTT.